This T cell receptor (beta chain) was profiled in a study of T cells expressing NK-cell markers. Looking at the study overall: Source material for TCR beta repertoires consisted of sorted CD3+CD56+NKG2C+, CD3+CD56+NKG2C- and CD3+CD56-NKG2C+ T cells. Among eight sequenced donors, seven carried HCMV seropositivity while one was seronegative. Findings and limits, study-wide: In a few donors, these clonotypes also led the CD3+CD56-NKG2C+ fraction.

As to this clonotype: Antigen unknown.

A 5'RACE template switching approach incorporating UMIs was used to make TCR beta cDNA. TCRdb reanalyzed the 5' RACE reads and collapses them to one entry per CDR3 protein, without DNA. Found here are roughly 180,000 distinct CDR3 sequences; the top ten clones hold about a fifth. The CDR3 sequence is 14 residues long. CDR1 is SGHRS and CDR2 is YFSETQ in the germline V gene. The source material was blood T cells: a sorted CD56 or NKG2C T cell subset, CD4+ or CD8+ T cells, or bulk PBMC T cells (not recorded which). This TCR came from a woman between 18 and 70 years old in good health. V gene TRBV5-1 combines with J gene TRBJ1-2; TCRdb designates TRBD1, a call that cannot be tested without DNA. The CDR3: CASSLYGASNGYTF. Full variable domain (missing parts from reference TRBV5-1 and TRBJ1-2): KAGVTQTPRYLIKTRGQQVTLSCSPISGHRSVSWYQQTPGQGLQFLFEYFSETQRNKGNFPGRFSGRQFSNSRSEMNVSTLELGDSALYLCASSLYGASNGYTFGSGTRLTVV.